This is a list of T cell receptor beta chains from one sample in a study of T cell responses to AZD1222 COVID-19 vaccine. The table came from immunoSEQ multiplex PCR; TCRdb's copy has only in-frame clones and leaves some out. The profile shows around 58,000 clones, around 80% of them singletons. Source: peripheral blood, taken on day 0 of AZD1222 vaccination. The source is an adult in good health. Each CDR3 is given with its conserved first and last residue. A D gene is named only where the DNA matches it firmly. Only some rows state a clone size, as once, few, many or a class for expanded clones.

cdr3_nt: TGTGCCGTTGTGGACAGAGCCGGGGAGACCCAGTACTTC
cdr3_aa: CAVVDRAGETQYF
d_call: .
j_call: TRBJ2-5
cdr3_length: 13
clone_size: .
v_call: TRBV7-9

cdr3_nt: TGTGCTAGCAGCTTAGGGACTAGTGCGACAGATACGCAGTATTTT
cdr3_aa: CASSLGTSATDTQYF
d_call: TRBD2
j_call: TRBJ2-3
cdr3_length: 15
clone_size: .
v_call: TRBV7-7

cdr3_nt: TGTGCCAGCATTGGGGGCGGGGGTCTCCGCTACGAGCAGTACTTC
cdr3_aa: CASIGGGGLRYEQYF
d_call: .
j_call: TRBJ2-7
cdr3_length: 15
clone_size: .
v_call: TRBV28

cdr3_nt: TGTGCCAGCAGTGGAAATAGGATTGGGCCCTACAATGAGCAGTTCTTC
cdr3_aa: CASSGNRIGPYNEQFF
d_call: .
j_call: TRBJ2-1
cdr3_length: 16
clone_size: .
v_call: TRBV6-1

cdr3_nt: TGTGCCAGCTCACCTTATTCGGAACAGGCAAAAAATGAAAAACTGTTTTTT
cdr3_aa: CASSPYSEQAKNEKLFF
d_call: .
j_call: TRBJ1-4
cdr3_length: 17
clone_size: once
v_call: TRBV18

cdr3_nt: TGTGCCAGCAGCCTTGGCGGTTTGAACACTGAAGCTTTCTTT
cdr3_aa: CASSLGGLNTEAFF
d_call: .
j_call: TRBJ1-1
cdr3_length: 14
clone_size: .
v_call: TRBV7-9

cdr3_nt: TGCAGCGCCTCCGGGAGAAACACCGGGGAGCTGTTTTTT
cdr3_aa: CSASGRNTGELFF
d_call: .
j_call: TRBJ2-2
cdr3_length: 13
clone_size: .
v_call: TRBV29-1

cdr3_nt: TGTGCCACCCAACGTACACTAGGTTTCGGGGAGCTGTTTTTT
cdr3_aa: CATQRTLGFGELFF
d_call: .
j_call: TRBJ2-2
cdr3_length: 14
clone_size: .
v_call: TRBV19

cdr3_nt: TGTGCCAGCAGACTCACGAACACCGGGGAGCTGTTTTTT
cdr3_aa: CASRLTNTGELFF
d_call: .
j_call: TRBJ2-2
cdr3_length: 13
clone_size: once
v_call: TRBV12-3/TRBV12-4

cdr3_nt: TGTGCCAGCAGTCCCCAAGGCAGGGGCTCCTACAATGAGCAGTTCTTC
cdr3_aa: CASSPQGRGSYNEQFF
d_call: .
j_call: TRBJ2-1
cdr3_length: 16
clone_size: .
v_call: TRBV25-1

cdr3_nt: TGTGCCAGCAGCCTGACAGGATTCTATGGCTACACCTTC
cdr3_aa: CASSLTGFYGYTF
d_call: .
j_call: TRBJ1-2
cdr3_length: 13
clone_size: .
v_call: TRBV11-1

cdr3_nt: TGTGCCAGCAGACCGTTGGGCTCCCCCGGGTATGAGCAGTTCTTC
cdr3_aa: CASRPLGSPGYEQFF
d_call: .
j_call: TRBJ2-1
cdr3_length: 15
clone_size: .
v_call: TRBV7-9

cdr3_nt: TGTGCCAGCAGCGTACGAAGCGGGAGGGAGGTTGAGCAGTTCTTC
cdr3_aa: CASSVRSGREVEQFF
d_call: TRBD2
j_call: TRBJ2-1
cdr3_length: 15
clone_size: once
v_call: TRBV9

cdr3_nt: TGTGCCAGCACCGTGATGGGGATTTTCTCCATGAACACTGAAGCTTTCTTT
cdr3_aa: CASTVMGIFSMNTEAFF
d_call: .
j_call: TRBJ1-1
cdr3_length: 17
clone_size: .
v_call: TRBV7-9

cdr3_nt: TGTGCCAGCAGCTTGGTAGCAGAGACCCAGTACTTC
cdr3_aa: CASSLVAETQYF
d_call: .
j_call: TRBJ2-5
cdr3_length: 12
clone_size: .
v_call: TRBV11-1

cdr3_nt: TGTGCCAGCAGCCACTTTTCTGGGGCTAGGACAGATACGCAGTATTTT
cdr3_aa: CASSHFSGARTDTQYF
d_call: .
j_call: TRBJ2-3
cdr3_length: 16
clone_size: once
v_call: TRBV7-2

cdr3_nt: TGTGCCAGCAGTACCATTGGGGCTAGCTCCTACAATGAGCAGTTCTTC
cdr3_aa: CASSTIGASSYNEQFF
d_call: .
j_call: TRBJ2-1
cdr3_length: 16
clone_size: .
v_call: TRBV6-2/TRBV6-3

cdr3_nt: TGTGCCAGTAGTATGGGGGCAGGGGCCCTGGGACTGTTTTTT
cdr3_aa: CASSMGAGALGLFF
d_call: .
j_call: TRBJ1-4
cdr3_length: 14
clone_size: .
v_call: TRBV19

cdr3_nt: TGTGCCAGCAGCACAGGACAGGGCTTAGAGACCGGGGAGCTGTTTTTT
cdr3_aa: CASSTGQGLETGELFF
d_call: TRBD1
j_call: TRBJ2-2
cdr3_length: 16
clone_size: .
v_call: TRBV5-4

cdr3_nt: TGTGCCAGCAGTGAATCCATAGCGGGAGCGGCAGATACGCAGTATTTT
cdr3_aa: CASSESIAGAADTQYF
d_call: TRBD2
j_call: TRBJ2-3
cdr3_length: 16
clone_size: .
v_call: TRBV2

cdr3_nt: TGTGCCACCAGTGACCGGGACAGTAGCGCTTTCTTT
cdr3_aa: CATSDRDSSAFF
d_call: TRBD1
j_call: TRBJ1-1
cdr3_length: 12
clone_size: once
v_call: TRBV24-1

cdr3_nt: TGTGCCAGCAGTGGGAAGGGGGTTGCTGGGCGGCAGTACTTC
cdr3_aa: CASSGKGVAGRQYF
d_call: .
j_call: TRBJ2-7
cdr3_length: 14
clone_size: .
v_call: TRBV25-1